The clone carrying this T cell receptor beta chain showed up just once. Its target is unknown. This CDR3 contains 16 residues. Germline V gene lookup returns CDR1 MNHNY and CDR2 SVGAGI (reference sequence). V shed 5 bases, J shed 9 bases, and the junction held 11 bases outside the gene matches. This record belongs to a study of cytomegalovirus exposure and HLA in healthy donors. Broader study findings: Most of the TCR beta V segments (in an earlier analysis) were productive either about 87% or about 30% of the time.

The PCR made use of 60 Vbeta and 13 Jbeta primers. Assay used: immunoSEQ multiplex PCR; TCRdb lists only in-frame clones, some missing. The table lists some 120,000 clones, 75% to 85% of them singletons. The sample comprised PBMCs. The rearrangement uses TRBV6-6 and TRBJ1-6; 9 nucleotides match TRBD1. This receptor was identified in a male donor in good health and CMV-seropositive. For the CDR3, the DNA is TGTGCCAGCAGTAACATCCGGGACAGGGTGGGTTCACCCCTCCACTTT. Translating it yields CASSNIRDRVGSPLHF.